This TCR beta chain was sequenced for a study of blood T cell repertoires in COVID-19. Background on the study: Acute-phase and convalescent COVID-19 samples originated in the United States, Italy and Spain. From T cells, B-cell-depleted T cells, or PBMCs came the material, which was cDNA or gDNA.

Assignments of participants to cohorts depended upon their own reported clinical history. Here immunoSEQ multiplex PCR was the method, and the copy in TCRdb shows in-frame clones only, minus some. The sample holds about 480,000 clones, 85% to 90% seen once. With 10 bases clipped from V and 2 bases from J, the junction kept 4 bases outside the gene matches. The CDR3 runs to 12 residues. Germline V gene sequence: CDR1 ENHRY, CDR2 SYGVKD. The clonotype originates from a woman between 40 and 50 years old who had recovered from COVID-19. The chain recombines TRBV10-3 with TRBJ1-2; TRBD1 aligns across 7 bases. Sequencing was performed on PBMCs or T cells enriched from blood (not recorded which). The CDR3 DNA follows: TGTGCCACCAAACAGGGGAACTATGGCTACACCTTC. Amino acids: CATKQGNYGYTF.